A single TCR beta chain is shown here with its context. Germline-derived CDR1 and CDR2 are SNHLY and FYNNEI. V dropped 8 bases and J dropped 14 bases, with 24 bases sitting between them. This CDR3 contains 14 residues. This sample stems from a study of Graves' ophthalmopathy and Graves' hyperthyroidism. On the study more broadly: Stable hyperthyroidism meant no progression to ophthalmopathy within 18 months of follow-up.

Hyperthyroidism patients were newly diagnosed, under 2 months' duration, aged 18 to 65. TCR beta CDR3 amplification used RNA transcripts. HTBI-primed RT-PCR formed the first round, and a multiplex PCR formed the second. TCRdb ran MiXCR on the multiplex PCR reads and lists one entry per CDR3 protein. The sample contains about 600,000 distinct CDR3 sequences, about 40% of which appear only once. This chain uses TRBV2 with TRBJ1-4; D is unclear. Sequenced material: peripheral blood or thyroid tissue (not recorded which). The receptor was derived from an adult man with Graves' hyperthyroidism. DNA for the CDR3: TGTGCCAGCCGGCTCAAACCCAAGGGAGGGAGGCTGTTTTTT. Protein sequence: CASRLKPKGGRLFF.